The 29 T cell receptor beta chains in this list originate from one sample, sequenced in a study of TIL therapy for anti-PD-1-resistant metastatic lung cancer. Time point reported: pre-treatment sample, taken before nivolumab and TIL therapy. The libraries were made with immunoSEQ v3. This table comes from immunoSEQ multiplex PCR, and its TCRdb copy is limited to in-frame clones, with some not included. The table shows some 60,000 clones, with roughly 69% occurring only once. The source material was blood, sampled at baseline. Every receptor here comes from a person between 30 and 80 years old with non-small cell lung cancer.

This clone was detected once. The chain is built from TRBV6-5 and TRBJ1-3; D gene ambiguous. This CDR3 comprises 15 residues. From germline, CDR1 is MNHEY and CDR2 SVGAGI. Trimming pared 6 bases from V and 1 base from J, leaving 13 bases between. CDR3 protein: CASRKGSVSGNTIYF. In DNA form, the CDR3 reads TGTGCCAGCAGGAAGGGTTCCGTTTCTGGAAACACCATATATTTT.

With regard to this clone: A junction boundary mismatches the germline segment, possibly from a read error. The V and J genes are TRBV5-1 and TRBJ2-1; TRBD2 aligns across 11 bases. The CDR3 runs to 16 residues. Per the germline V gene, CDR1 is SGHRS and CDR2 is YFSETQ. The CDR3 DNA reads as TGCGCCAGCAGCTTGACTAGCGGGAGATCCTCCAATGAGCAGTTCTTC. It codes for CASSLTSGRSSNEQFF.

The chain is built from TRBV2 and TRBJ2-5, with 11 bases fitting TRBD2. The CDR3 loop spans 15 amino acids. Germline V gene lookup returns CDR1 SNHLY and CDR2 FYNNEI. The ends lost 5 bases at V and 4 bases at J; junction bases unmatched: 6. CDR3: CASSRSSGGVETQYF. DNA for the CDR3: TGTGCCAGCAGTCGGAGTAGCGGGGGGGTAGAGACCCAGTACTTC.

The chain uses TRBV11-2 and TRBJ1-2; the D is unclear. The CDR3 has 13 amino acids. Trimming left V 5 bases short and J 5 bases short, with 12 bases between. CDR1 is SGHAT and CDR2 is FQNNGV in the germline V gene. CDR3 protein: CASSRQEVYGYTF. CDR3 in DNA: TGTGCCAGCAGCCGCCAGGAAGTTTATGGCTACACCTTC.

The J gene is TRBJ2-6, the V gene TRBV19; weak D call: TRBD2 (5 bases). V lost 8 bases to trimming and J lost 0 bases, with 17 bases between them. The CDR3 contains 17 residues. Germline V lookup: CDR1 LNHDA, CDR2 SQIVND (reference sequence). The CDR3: CASAKREKHSGANVLTF. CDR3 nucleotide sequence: TGTGCCAGTGCAAAAAGGGAGAAGCACTCTGGGGCCAACGTCCTGACTTTC.

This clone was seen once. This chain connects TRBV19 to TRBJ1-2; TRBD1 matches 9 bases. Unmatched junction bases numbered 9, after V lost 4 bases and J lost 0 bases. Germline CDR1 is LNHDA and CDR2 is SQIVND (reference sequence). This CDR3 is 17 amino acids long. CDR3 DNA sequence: TGTGCCAGTAGTAACCGGGACAGGGCGGGGACTAACTATGGCTACACCTTC. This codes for CASSNRDRAGTNYGYTF.

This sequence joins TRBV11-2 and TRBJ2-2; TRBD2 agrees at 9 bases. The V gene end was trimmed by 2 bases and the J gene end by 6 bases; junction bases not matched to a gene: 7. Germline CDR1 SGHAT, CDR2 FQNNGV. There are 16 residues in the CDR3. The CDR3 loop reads CASSLLPSGNPGELFF. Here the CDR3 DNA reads TGTGCCAGCAGCTTATTGCCTAGCGGGAATCCCGGGGAGCTGTTTTTT.

The CDR3 sequence is CASSYLTGGPRNEQFF. CDR3 in DNA: TGTGCCAGCAGTTATCTTACGGGAGGGCCGAGGAATGAGCAGTTCTTC. The chain combines TRBV6-5 with TRBJ2-1; the match to TRBD2 covers 8 bases. Germline V gene lookup returns CDR1 MNHEY and CDR2 SVGAGI. The V gene end was trimmed by 3 bases and the J gene end by 7 bases; junction bases not matched to a gene: 11. CDR3 size: 16 residues.

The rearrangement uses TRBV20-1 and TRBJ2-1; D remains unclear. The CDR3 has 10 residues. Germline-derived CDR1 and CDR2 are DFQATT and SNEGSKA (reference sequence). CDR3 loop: CSALVNEQFF. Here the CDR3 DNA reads TGCAGCGCCTTGGTCAATGAGCAGTTCTTC.

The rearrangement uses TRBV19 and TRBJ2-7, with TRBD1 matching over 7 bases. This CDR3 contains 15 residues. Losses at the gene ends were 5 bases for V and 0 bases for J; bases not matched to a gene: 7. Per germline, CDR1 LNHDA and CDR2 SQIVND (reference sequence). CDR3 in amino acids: CASSVSGTDSYEQYF. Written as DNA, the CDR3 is TGTGCCAGTAGTGTGTCCGGGACAGACTCCTACGAGCAGTACTTC. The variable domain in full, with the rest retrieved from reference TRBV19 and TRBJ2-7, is DGGITQSPKYLFRKEGQNVTLSCEQNLNHDAMYWYRQDPGQGLRLIYYSQIVNDFQKGDIAEGYSVSREKKESFPLTVTSAQKNPTAFYLCASSVSGTDSYEQYFGPGTRLTVT.

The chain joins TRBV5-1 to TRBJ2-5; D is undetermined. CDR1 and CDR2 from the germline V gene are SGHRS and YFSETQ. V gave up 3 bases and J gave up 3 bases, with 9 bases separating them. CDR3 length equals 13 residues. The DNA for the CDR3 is TGCGCCAGCAGCTCGACACCCGAAGAGACCCAGTACTTC. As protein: CASSSTPEETQYF.

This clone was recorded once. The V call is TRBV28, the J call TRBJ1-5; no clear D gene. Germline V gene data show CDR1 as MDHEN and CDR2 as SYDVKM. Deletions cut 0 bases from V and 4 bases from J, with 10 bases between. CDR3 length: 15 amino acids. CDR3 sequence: CASSLWGAGNQPQHF. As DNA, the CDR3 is TGTGCCAGCAGTTTATGGGGAGCTGGGAATCAGCCCCAGCATTTT.

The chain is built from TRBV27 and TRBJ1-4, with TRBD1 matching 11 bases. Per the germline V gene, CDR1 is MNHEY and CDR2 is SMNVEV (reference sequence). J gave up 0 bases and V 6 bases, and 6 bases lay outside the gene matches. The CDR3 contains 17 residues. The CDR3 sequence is CASRRGTGGATNEKLFF. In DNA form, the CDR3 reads TGTGCCAGCAGACGCGGGACAGGGGGGGCAACTAATGAAAAACTGTTTTTT. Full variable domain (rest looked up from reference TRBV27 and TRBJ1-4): EAQVTQNPRYLITVTGKKLTVTCSQNMNHEYMSWYRQDPGLGLRQIYYSMNVEVTDKGDVPEGYKVSRKEKRNFPLILESPSPNQTSLYFCASRRGTGGATNEKLFFGSGTQLSVL.

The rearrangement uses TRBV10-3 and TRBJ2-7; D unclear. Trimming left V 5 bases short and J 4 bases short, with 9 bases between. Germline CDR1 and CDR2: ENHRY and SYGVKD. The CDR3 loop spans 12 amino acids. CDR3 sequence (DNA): TGTGCCATCAGTAACAGAGATTACGAGCAGTACTTC. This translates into CAISNRDYEQYF.

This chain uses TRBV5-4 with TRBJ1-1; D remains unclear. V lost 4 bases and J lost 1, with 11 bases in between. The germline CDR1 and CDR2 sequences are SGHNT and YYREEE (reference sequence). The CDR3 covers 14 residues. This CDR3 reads CASSLSGSNTEAFF. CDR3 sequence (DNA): TGTGCCAGCAGCCTCTCGGGGTCGAACACTGAAGCTTTCTTT.

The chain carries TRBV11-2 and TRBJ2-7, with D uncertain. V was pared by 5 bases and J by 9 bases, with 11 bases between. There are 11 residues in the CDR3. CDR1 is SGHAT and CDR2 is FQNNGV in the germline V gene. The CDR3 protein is CASSPGPGQYF. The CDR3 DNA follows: TGTGCCAGCAGCCCGGGCCCGGGGCAGTACTTC. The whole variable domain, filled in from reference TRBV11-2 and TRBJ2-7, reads EAGVAQSPRYKIIEKRQSVAFWCNPISGHATLYWYQQILGQGPKLLIQFQNNGVVDDSQLPKDRFSAERLKGVDSTLKIQPAKLEDSAVYLCASSPGPGQYFGPGTRLTVT.

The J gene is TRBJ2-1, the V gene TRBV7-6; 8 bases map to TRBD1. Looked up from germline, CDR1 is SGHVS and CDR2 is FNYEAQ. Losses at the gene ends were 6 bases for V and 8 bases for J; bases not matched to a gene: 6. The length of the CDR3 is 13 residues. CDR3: CASSFQGADEQFF. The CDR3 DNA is TGTGCCAGCAGTTTTCAGGGGGCGGATGAGCAGTTCTTC.

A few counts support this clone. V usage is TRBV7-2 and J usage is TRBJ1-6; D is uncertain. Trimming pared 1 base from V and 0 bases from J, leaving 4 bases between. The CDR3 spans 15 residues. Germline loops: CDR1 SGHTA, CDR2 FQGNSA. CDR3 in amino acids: CASSLVGSYNSPLHF. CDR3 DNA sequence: TGTGCCAGCAGCTTAGTTGGCTCCTATAATTCACCCCTCCACTTT.

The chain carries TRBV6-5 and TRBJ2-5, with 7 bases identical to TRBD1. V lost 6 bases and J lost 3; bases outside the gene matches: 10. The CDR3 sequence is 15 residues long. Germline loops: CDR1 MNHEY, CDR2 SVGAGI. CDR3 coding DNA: TGTGCCAGCAGCAACCCCCGGGACAGAAAAGAGACCCAGTACTTC. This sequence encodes CASSNPRDRKETQYF.

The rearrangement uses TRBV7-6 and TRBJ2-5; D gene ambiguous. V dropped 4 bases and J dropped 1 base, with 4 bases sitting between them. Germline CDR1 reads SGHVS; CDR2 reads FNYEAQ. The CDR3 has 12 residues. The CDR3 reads CASSYSQETQYF. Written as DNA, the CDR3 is TGTGCCAGCAGCTACAGCCAAGAGACCCAGTACTTC. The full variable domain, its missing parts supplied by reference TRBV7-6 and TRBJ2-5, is GAGVSQSPRYKVTKRGQDVALRCDPISGHVSLYWYRQALGQGPEFLTYFNYEAQQDKSGLPNDRFSAERPEGSISTLTIQRTEQRDSAMYRCASSYSQETQYFGPGTRLLVL.

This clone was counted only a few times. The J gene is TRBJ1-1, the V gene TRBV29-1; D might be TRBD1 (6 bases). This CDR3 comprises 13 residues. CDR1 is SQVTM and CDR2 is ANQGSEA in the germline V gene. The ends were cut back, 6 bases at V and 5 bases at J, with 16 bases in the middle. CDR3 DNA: TGCAGCGTCTCTTGGACAGCCGGTACTGAAGCTTTCTTT. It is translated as CSVSWTAGTEAFF.

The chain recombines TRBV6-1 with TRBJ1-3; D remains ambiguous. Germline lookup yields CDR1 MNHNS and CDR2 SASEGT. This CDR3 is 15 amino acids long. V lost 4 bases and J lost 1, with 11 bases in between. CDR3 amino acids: CASSAIGSSGNTIYF. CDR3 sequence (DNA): TGTGCCAGCAGTGCCATTGGTAGTTCTGGAAACACCATATATTTT.

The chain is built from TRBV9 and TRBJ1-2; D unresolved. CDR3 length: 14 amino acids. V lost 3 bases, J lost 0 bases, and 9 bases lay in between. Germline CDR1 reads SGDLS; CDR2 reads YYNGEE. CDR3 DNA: TGTGCCAGCAGCGCTCAGCCGTCTAACTATGGCTACACCTTC. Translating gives CASSAQPSNYGYTF.

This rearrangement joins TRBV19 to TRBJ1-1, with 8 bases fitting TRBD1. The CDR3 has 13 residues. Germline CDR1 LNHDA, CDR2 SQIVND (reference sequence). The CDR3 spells CAIAKQGGVGAFF. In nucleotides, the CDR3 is TGTGCTATTGCGAAACAGGGGGGGGTGGGAGCTTTCTTT.

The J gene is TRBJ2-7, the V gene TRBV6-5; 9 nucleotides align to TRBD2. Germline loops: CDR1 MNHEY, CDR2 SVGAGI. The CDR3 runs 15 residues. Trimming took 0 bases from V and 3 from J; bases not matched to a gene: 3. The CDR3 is CASSYSGTSFYEQYF. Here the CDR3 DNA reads TGTGCCAGCAGTTACTCCGGGACTAGCTTCTACGAGCAGTACTTC.

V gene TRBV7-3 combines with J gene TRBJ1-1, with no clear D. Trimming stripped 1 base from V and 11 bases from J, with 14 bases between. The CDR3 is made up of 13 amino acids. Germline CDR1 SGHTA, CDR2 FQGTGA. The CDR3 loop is CASSLSFGFGAFF. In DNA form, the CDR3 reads TGTGCCAGCAGCTTAAGTTTTGGGTTCGGCGCTTTCTTT.

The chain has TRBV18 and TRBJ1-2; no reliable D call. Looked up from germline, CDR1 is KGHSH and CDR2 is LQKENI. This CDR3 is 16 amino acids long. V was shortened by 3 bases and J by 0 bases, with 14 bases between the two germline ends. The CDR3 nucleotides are TGTGCCAGCTCACCCCTCGGGGAGCTTACTAACTATGGCTACACCTTC. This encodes CASSPLGELTNYGYTF.

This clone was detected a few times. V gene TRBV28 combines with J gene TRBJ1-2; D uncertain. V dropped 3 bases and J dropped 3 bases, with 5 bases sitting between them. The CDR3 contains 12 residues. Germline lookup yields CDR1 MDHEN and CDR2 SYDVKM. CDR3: CASSFEDYGYTF. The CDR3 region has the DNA TGTGCCAGCAGTTTCGAGGACTATGGCTACACCTTC.

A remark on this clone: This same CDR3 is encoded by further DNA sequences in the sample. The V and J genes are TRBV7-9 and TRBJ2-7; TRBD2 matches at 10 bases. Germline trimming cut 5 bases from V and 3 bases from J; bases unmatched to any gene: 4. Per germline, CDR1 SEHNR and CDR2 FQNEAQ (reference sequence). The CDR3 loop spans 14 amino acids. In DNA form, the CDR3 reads TGTGCCAGCAGCCCACCTAGCGGGAGCTACGAGCAGTACTTC. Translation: CASSPPSGSYEQYF. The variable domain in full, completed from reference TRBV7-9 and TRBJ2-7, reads DTGVSQNPRHKITKRGQNVTFRCDPISEHNRLYWYRQTLGQGPEFLTYFQNEAQLEKSRLLSDRFSAERPKGSFSTLEIQRTEQGDSAMYLCASSPPSGSYEQYFGPGTRLTVT.